This T cell receptor beta chain originates from a study of identical twins. Study conclusions and caveats: Out-of-frame alpha sequences common to twins exhibited a surplus of low generation probability.

TCRdb used MiXCR to reprocess the 5' RACE reads, holding one entry per CDR3 protein. The data contain under 900,000 distinct CDR3 sequences, 9% to 15% of them singletons. Only healthy Caucasians were enrolled as donors. Trimming removed 1 base from V and 1 base from J, with 10 bases in between. Germline V gene lookup returns CDR1 SEHNR and CDR2 FQNEAQ (reference sequence). The length of the CDR3 is 15 residues. This clonotype showed up just a few times. Its antigen is not known. In addition, the sample was reused for a study of yellow fever vaccine responses in identical twins. That paper states: Vaccine-induced T cell responses in twins were reportedly observed to appear partly convergent, partly personalized.

This rearrangement joins TRBV7-9 to TRBJ1-1, with D unresolved. This clonotype was sampled from a woman between 18 and 29 years old in good health. The sequenced sample consisted of PBMCs. The DNA for the CDR3 is TGTGCCAGCAGCTTAGTCGTGGGGAAGAACACTGAAGCTTTCTTT. Residues: CASSLVVGKNTEAFF.